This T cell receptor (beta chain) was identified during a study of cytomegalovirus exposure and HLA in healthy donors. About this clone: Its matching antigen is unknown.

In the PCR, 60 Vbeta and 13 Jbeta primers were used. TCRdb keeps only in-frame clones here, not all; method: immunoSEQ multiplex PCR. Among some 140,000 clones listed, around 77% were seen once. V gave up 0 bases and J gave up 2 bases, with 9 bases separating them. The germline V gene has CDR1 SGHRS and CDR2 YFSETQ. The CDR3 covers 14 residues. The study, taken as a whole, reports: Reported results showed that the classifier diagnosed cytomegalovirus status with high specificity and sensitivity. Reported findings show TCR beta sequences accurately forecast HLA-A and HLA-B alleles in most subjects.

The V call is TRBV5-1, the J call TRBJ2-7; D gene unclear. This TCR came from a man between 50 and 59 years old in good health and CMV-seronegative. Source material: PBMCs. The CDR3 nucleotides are TGCGCCAGCAGCTTGGGAGCCACAGCCTACGAGCAGTACTTC. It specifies CASSLGATAYEQYF.